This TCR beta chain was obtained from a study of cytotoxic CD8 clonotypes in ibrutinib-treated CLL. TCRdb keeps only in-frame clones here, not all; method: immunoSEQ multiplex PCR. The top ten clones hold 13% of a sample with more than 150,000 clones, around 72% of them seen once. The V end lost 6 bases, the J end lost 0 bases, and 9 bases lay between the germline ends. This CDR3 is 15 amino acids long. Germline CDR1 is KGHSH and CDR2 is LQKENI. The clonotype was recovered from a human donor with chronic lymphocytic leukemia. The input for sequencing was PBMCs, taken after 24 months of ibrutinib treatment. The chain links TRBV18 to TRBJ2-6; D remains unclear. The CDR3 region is CASSGLSSGANVLTF. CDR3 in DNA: TGTGCCAGCTCCGGTCTTAGCTCTGGGGCCAACGTCCTGACTTTC.